Sequencing of this T cell receptor beta chain was carried out in a study of blood T cell repertoires in COVID-19. The repertoire was sequenced with immunoSEQ multiplex PCR; TCRdb's copy has only in-frame clones and lacks some. The data show about 190,000 clones, around 80% seen once. This clone showed up just a few times. The CDR3 consists of 14 residues. Germline values: CDR1 SGHTA, CDR2 FQGTGA. V was clipped by 3 bases and J by 3 bases, with 11 bases between them. Everyone who took part was roughly 18 to 89 years old, and they came from 20 to 25 US areas. The sample consisted of PBMCs or T cells enriched from blood (not recorded which). The receptor was derived from a woman aged 50 to 60 with acute COVID-19. This chain connects TRBV7-3 to TRBJ1-1; no definite D call. CDR3 coding DNA: TGTGCCAGCAGCTTGGTCAAGGGAGACACTGAAGCTTTCTTT. Encoded protein: CASSLVKGDTEAFF.